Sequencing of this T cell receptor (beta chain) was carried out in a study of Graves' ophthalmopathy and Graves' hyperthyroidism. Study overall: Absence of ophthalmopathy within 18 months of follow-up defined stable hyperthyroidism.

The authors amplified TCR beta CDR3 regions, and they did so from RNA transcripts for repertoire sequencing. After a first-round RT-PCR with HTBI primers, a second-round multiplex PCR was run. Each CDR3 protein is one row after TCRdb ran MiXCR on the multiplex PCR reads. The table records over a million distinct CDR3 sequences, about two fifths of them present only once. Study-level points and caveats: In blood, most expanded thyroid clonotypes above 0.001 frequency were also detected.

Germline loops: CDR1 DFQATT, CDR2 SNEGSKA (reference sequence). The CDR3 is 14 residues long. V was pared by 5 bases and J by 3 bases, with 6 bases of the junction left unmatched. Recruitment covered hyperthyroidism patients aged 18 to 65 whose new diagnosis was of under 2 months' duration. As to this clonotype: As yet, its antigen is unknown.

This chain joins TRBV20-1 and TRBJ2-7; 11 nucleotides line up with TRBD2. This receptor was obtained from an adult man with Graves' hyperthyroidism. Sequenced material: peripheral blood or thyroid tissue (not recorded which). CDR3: CSAWTSGRFYEQYF. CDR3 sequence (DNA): TGCAGTGCTTGGACTAGCGGGCGATTCTACGAGCAGTACTTC.